A single sample is the source of the 27 T cell receptor beta chains below, sequenced in a study of T cell repertoires in cytomegalovirus infection. Via MiXCR, TCRdb re-called the reads, giving one row per CDR3 protein. The table lists about 450,000 distinct CDR3 sequences, 30% to 40% of them singletons. Sequenced input: PBMCs. The receptors here all came from a human donor in good health (CMV status not recorded). Some clones in this sample may be carry-over from other donors' samples.

This chain uses TRBV7-6 with TRBJ1-5; TRBD1 might be the D (6 bases). Germline V gene data show CDR1 as SGHVS and CDR2 as FNYEAQ. The CDR3 contains 17 residues. Trimming took off 0 bases at V and 4 bases at J, with 16 bases between the two ends. The CDR3 loop reads CASSLAPSGARNQPQHF. In nucleotides, the CDR3 is TGTGCCAGCAGCTTAGCGCCTTCGGGGGCGCGGAATCAGCCCCAGCATTTT.

This clonotype came up a few times. The chain couples TRBV6-6 to TRBJ1-5; D is possibly TRBD1 (6 bases). Germline V lookup: CDR1 MNHNY, CDR2 SVGAGI (reference sequence). Deletions cut 7 bases from V and 0 bases from J, with 16 bases between. This CDR3 comprises 16 residues. This CDR3 is CASMLGQTYSNQPQHF. In DNA form, the CDR3 reads TGTGCCAGCATGCTAGGACAGACATATAGCAATCAGCCCCAGCATTTT.

This clonotype turned up a few times. V usage is TRBV20-1 and J usage is TRBJ1-2, with 7 bases identical to TRBD1. The ends lost 6 bases at V and 7 bases at J; junction bases unmatched: 11. Germline values: CDR1 DFQATT, CDR2 SNEGSKA (reference sequence). The CDR3 runs to 13 residues. The CDR3 coding sequence is TGCAGTGCCCACATCCCAGGGGGTCCTGGCTACACCTTC. Translated: CSAHIPGGPGYTF.

This clonotype was seen ten or more times. V gene TRBV6-1 combines with J gene TRBJ1-6, with D possibly matching TRBD1 (6 bases). Germline lookup yields CDR1 MNHNS and CDR2 SASEGT. V was pared by 2 bases and J by 8 bases, with 16 bases between. This CDR3 contains 16 residues. The CDR3 here is CASSENWYREDSPLHF. The CDR3 bases are TGTGCCAGCAGTGAAAATTGGTACAGGGAGGATTCACCCCTCCACTTT.

This chain links TRBV12-3 or TRBV12-4 with TRBJ1-2; the D gene is possibly TRBD1 (6 bases). This CDR3 is built from 13 residues. V gave up 5 bases and J gave up 4 bases, with 11 bases separating them. CDR3 DNA: TGTGCCAGCAGTGGGGGACAAGTCTATGGCTACACCTTC. This codes for CASSGGQVYGYTF.

The J gene is TRBJ1-6, the V gene TRBV4-1; the D is unclear. CDR3 length: 15 residues. The germline CDR1 and CDR2 sequences are MGHRA and YSYEKL. V lost 0 bases to trimming and J lost 7 bases, with 10 bases between them. In DNA, the CDR3 is TGCGCCAGCAGCCAAGATTTGCCTAGAAATTCACCCCTCCACTTT. Translation gives CASSQDLPRNSPLHF.

This chain connects TRBV18 to TRBJ1-1, with D tentatively TRBD1 (5 bases). Germline CDR1 is KGHSH and CDR2 is LQKENI. V gave up 0 bases and J gave up 3 bases, with 8 bases separating them. The CDR3 is made up of 14 amino acids. CDR3 residues: CASSPPGVDTEAFF. The CDR3 nucleotides read TGTGCCAGCTCACCACCGGGGGTGGACACTGAAGCTTTCTTT.

This sequence joins TRBV6-5 and TRBJ2-7, with D hard to call. The CDR3 is 16 amino acids. Trimming removed 0 bases from V and 2 bases from J, with 14 bases in between. The germline V gene has CDR1 MNHEY and CDR2 SVGAGI. The DNA of the CDR3 is TGTGCCAGCAGTTACTCGCGTCTTCGCGGAACCTACGAGCAGTACTTC. Protein: CASSYSRLRGTYEQYF.

This clonotype turned up a few times. This chain joins TRBV6-2 or TRBV6-3 and TRBJ1-1; a possible D gene is TRBD1 (5 bases). The CDR3 covers 15 residues. Trimming cost V 2 bases and J 1 base, with 11 bases left between them. Germline values: CDR1 MNHEY, CDR2 SVGEGT. The DNA of the CDR3 is TGTGCCAGCAGTTACGGGGCCATGTGGAACACTGAAGCTTTCTTT. It yields the protein CASSYGAMWNTEAFF.

This clonotype was seen a few times. The chain combines TRBV6-5 with TRBJ2-7, with D perhaps matching TRBD1 or TRBD2 (5 bases each). Germline V gene lookup returns CDR1 MNHEY and CDR2 SVGAGI. The germline V and J ends were trimmed by 0 bases and 0 bases, with 15 bases remaining between them. CDR3 length equals 17 residues. This CDR3 reads CASSYSFGGGSSYEQYF. Here the CDR3 DNA reads TGTGCCAGCAGTTACTCCTTCGGTGGGGGAAGCTCCTACGAGCAGTACTTC.

The chain has TRBV27 and TRBJ1-2; 7 bases align to TRBD1. Germline-derived CDR1 and CDR2 are MNHEY and SMNVEV (reference sequence). The trim removed 6 bases at V and 6 bases at J, leaving 7 bases unmatched. The CDR3 sequence is 13 residues long. CDR3 loop: CASSEHDRDGYTF. The CDR3 DNA sequence: TGTGCCAGCAGCGAACACGACAGGGATGGCTACACCTTC.

A note on this clonotype: One end of the junction does not line up with germline, which may come from a read error. This rearrangement joins TRBV4-1 to TRBJ1-5, with D uncertain. The CDR3 covers 16 residues. CDR1 is MGHRA, CDR2 YSYEKL, per germline. The CDR3 loop is CSSSQEYLSGNQPQHF. The CDR3 bases are TGCTCCAGCAGCCAAGAGTATTTGTCTGGCAATCAGCCCCAGCATTTT.

The chain couples TRBV6-2 or TRBV6-3 to TRBJ1-1; 8 bases match TRBD1. This CDR3 is 13 amino acids long. Per the germline V gene, CDR1 is MNHEY and CDR2 is SVGEGT. The J segment lost 8 bases and the V segment lost 2 bases, leaving 4 bases of the junction unmatched. The CDR3 DNA sequence: TGTGCCAGCAGTTACCCTCGACAGGGGGAAGCTTTCTTT. Residues: CASSYPRQGEAFF.

This clonotype came up a few times. V usage is TRBV11-2 and J usage is TRBJ2-5, with a possible D match to TRBD2 (5 bases). The germline V and J ends were trimmed by 5 bases and 4 bases, with 17 bases remaining between them. The germline CDR1 and CDR2 sequences are SGHAT and FQNNGV. The CDR3 is made up of 15 amino acids. The CDR3 region is CASSTGLAQVETQYF. In DNA form, the CDR3 reads TGTGCCAGCAGCACCGGACTGGCTCAAGTAGAGACCCAGTACTTC.

The gene calls are TRBV24-1 and TRBJ1-2, with 10 positions matching TRBD1. This CDR3 has 15 residues. V trimming: 2 bases; J trimming: 7 bases; junction bases outside the gene matches: 6. Per the germline V gene, CDR1 is KGHDR and CDR2 is SFDVKD. The CDR3 DNA reads as TGTGCCACCAGTGATTCGGGGACAGGGGTCGGTGGCTACACCTTC. It is translated as CATSDSGTGVGGYTF.

This clonotype was found a few times. This chain joins TRBV2 and TRBJ2-3, with TRBD2 matching 10 bases. Trimming at V came to 2 bases and at J to 12 bases, leaving 11 bases not matched to a gene. Per the germline V gene, CDR1 is SNHLY and CDR2 is FYNNEI. This CDR3 is 15 amino acids long. CDR3 coding DNA: TGTGCCAGCAGTGAAAGGGCAGCGGGGGGGAATTCCCAGTATTTT. Encoded protein: CASSERAAGGNSQYF.

Regarding this clonotype: No conserved phenylalanine or tryptophan ends this CDR3, so it is likely a read error. J is TRBJ1-5 and V is TRBV10-3; unclear D gene. Trimming removed 2 bases from V and 6 bases from J, with 8 bases in between. Germline lookup yields CDR1 ENHRY and CDR2 SYGVKD. CDR3 size: 13 residues. CDR3 sequence: CAISEGLGQPQHC. The CDR3 DNA reads TGTGCCATCAGTGAGGGGCTGGGTCAGCCCCAGCATTGT.

This clonotype was seen more than once but under ten times. The J gene is TRBJ2-1, the V gene TRBV19; the D call may be TRBD1 or TRBD2 (5 bases each). V dropped 6 bases and J dropped 3 bases, with 15 bases sitting between them. This CDR3 comprises 15 residues. Germline CDR1 and CDR2: LNHDA and SQIVND (reference sequence). CDR3 residues: CASRISGGYYNEQFF. Written as DNA, the CDR3 is TGTGCCAGTAGGATTTCTGGGGGATACTACAATGAGCAGTTCTTC.

This clonotype was found many times. The chain recombines TRBV6-2 or TRBV6-3 with TRBJ2-1; 8 nucleotides align to TRBD2. This CDR3 comprises 13 residues. J gave up 9 bases and V 6 bases, and 7 bases lay outside the gene matches. Germline lookup yields CDR1 MNHEY and CDR2 SVGEGT. DNA of the CDR3: TGTGCCAGCAGAACCGGGACTAGTAGTGAGCAGTTCTTC. Translated: CASRTGTSSEQFF.

This clonotype was seen only a few times. The CDR3 reads CSARDQGRSTSSSYEQYF. CDR3 nucleotide sequence: TGCAGTGCTAGAGATCAGGGCCGGTCGACTTCCAGCTCCTACGAGCAGTACTTC. The chain uses TRBV20-1 and TRBJ2-7; D possibly corresponds to TRBD1 (5 bases). Germline CDR1 reads DFQATT; CDR2 reads SNEGSKA (reference sequence). The V end was cut by 0 bases, the J end by 0 bases, with 21 bases between. This CDR3 is built from 18 residues.

The chain carries TRBV2 and TRBJ2-7; 9 bases match TRBD2. Germline V gives CDR1 SNHLY, CDR2 FYNNEI. V lost 7 bases, J lost 6 bases, and 7 bases stayed unmatched. The CDR3 is made up of 13 amino acids. The chain's CDR3 is CASIEGLAFEQYF. The CDR3 DNA follows: TGTGCCAGCATCGAGGGACTAGCCTTCGAGCAGTACTTC.

There are a few counts of this clonotype. This rearrangement joins TRBV4-3 to TRBJ2-1; D gene unclear. Germline-derived CDR1 and CDR2 are LGHNA and YSLEER. The CDR3 has 18 residues. Trimming cost V 0 bases and J 0 bases, with 15 bases left between them. The CDR3 DNA is TGCGCCAGCAGCCAAGAGCCGGTTAGGGCTCTCTCCTACAATGAGCAGTTCTTC. It yields the protein CASSQEPVRALSYNEQFF.

This clonotype was seen more than once but under ten times. The J gene is TRBJ2-3, the V gene TRBV12-3 or TRBV12-4, with unresolved D. The CDR3 covers 13 residues. With 4 bases removed from V and 6 bases from J, the gap between germline ends came to 11 bases. CDR3 bases: TGTGCCAGCAGTTCCCCGCCGAAGGATACGCAGTATTTT. Protein: CASSSPPKDTQYF.

This chain uses TRBV7-6 with TRBJ2-1; D may be TRBD2 (6 bases). Germline V gene sequence: CDR1 SGHVS, CDR2 FNYEAQ. The CDR3 is 21 amino acids. V shed 4 bases and J shed 0 bases, with 28 bases lying between them. CDR3 DNA sequence: TGTGCCAGCAGCTCTTCTACCGGGACCGATGACGGAGGGAGCTCCTACAATGAGCAGTTCTTC. As protein: CASSSSTGTDDGGSSYNEQFF.

The chain carries TRBV5-4 and TRBJ2-7, with D perhaps matching TRBD2 (6 bases). The CDR3 has 15 amino acids. Germline CDR1 and CDR2: SGHNT and YYREEE (reference sequence). Trimming cost V 1 base and J 7 bases, with 18 bases left between them. In nucleotides, the CDR3 is TGTGCCAGCAGCTTGCAACTGGCGGGGACGGAGGAGCAGTACTTC. Amino acids: CASSLQLAGTEEQYF.

The chain uses TRBV6-1 and TRBJ1-4; 8 nucleotides match TRBD1. The CDR3 is made up of 15 amino acids. Losses at the gene ends were 4 bases for V and 4 bases for J; bases not matched to a gene: 5. Germline loops: CDR1 MNHNS, CDR2 SASEGT. For the CDR3, the DNA is TGTGCCAGCAGTGCGACAGGGGCGAATAATGAAAAACTGTTTTTT. Its protein product is CASSATGANNEKLFF.

The rearrangement uses TRBV25-1 and TRBJ1-2; D is possibly TRBD1 (5 bases). V was trimmed by 2 bases and J by 1 base, leaving 8 bases between them. The CDR3 length is 14 residues. Per germline, CDR1 MGHDK and CDR2 SYGVNS. This chain's CDR3 is CASSEGGGNYGYTF. CDR3 coding DNA: TGTGCCAGCAGTGAAGGGGGGGGTAACTATGGCTACACCTTC.